This TCR beta chain was recorded in a study of blood T cell repertoires in COVID-19. At the level of the study: Nucleic acid was either cDNA or gDNA, and it came from T cells, B-cell-depleted T cells, or PBMCs.

Per germline, CDR1 SQVTM and CDR2 ANQGSEA. This CDR3 is 13 amino acids long. V was pared by 4 bases and J by 7 bases, with 5 bases of the junction left unmatched. The assay was immunoSEQ multiplex PCR, and TCRdb's table has in-frame clones only and misses some. The data show over 80,000 clones, roughly nine tenths seen once. The sequenced sample was peripheral blood. The clonotype comes from a man in his fifties with acute or convalescent COVID-19. V gene TRBV29-1 combines with J gene TRBJ1-5; 9 nucleotides agree with TRBD1. DNA for the CDR3: TGCAGCGTTGGGACAGGGGATCGCCAGCCCCAGCATTTT. This gives the protein CSVGTGDRQPQHF.